The source of this TCR beta chain is a study of glioma-infiltrating T cells after dendritic cell vaccination. The CDR3 loop spans 11 amino acids. The V gene's germline CDR1 is SGHRS and CDR2 YFSETQ. The protocol was immunoSEQ multiplex PCR, while the TCRdb copy is restricted to in-frame clones and leaves out a portion. The sample records some 70,000 clones, 65% to 90% being singletons. This clone was recorded only once. A junction end diverges from the germline sequence, so it may reflect a read error. The sequence was collected from a human donor with glioblastoma. The sample was blood, taken before dendritic cell vaccination. The chain has TRBV5-1 and TRBJ1-2; no definite D call. This chain's CDR3 is CASSLERHVYF. The CDR3 nucleotides are TGCGCCAGCAGCTTGGAGCGGCATGTGTACTTC.